This TCR beta chain was sequenced in a study of PD-L1 blockade in urothelial cancer. The overall study: The analyses of blood took place 3 weeks (second dose) and 6 weeks after treatment start. Study-wide results and caveats: Pretreatment blood TCR clonality under the median forecast improved survival.

The time point: peripheral blood 6 weeks after treatment start. The method was immunoSEQ multiplex PCR; TCRdb's version includes in-frame clones alone and lacks a portion of them. The sample carries 29,000 or so clones, 79% recorded once. Trimming shortened V by 1 base and J by 7 bases, and 10 bases separated the two germline ends. CDR3 length equals 14 residues. The germline V gene encodes CDR1 SGHTA and CDR2 FQGNSA. As to this clone: Its specificity is not known.

Sequencing was performed on PBMCs, taken around atezolizumab (anti-PD-L1) treatment. This TCR came from a man aged 65-85 years with urothelial cancer. The rearrangement uses TRBV7-2 and TRBJ2-2; TRBD1 might be the D (5 bases). CDR3 nucleotides: TGTGCCAGCAGCTTAGTCCAGGGAATCGGGGAGCTGTTTTTT. Encoded protein: CASSLVQGIGELFF.